Listed below are T cell receptor beta chains from one sample, sequenced in a study of vaccination and CD4 T cells after COVID-19. Their recognized antigens are unknown. A single record per CDR3 protein comes from TCRdb applying MiXCR to the PCR reads. The repertoire has over 20,000 distinct CDR3 sequences, about 38% of them found once; the top ten carry roughly 18%. The sample here was CD4+ T cells from blood, cultured in vitro, taken before SARS-CoV-2 vaccination. The receptors originated from a human donor who received a COVID-19 vaccine. Each CDR3 is given with its conserved first and last residue. The D gene is left open where the match is weak. Expanded clones are given a class, and other clones once, few, many or no size at all.

clone_size: NA; j_call: TRBJ2-7; v_call: TRBV2; d_call: TRBD2; cdr3_nt: TGTGCCAGCAGTGAAGATGGCGGGGGAACCTACGAGCAGTACTTC; cdr3_aa: CASSEDGGGTYEQYF
clone_size: few; j_call: TRBJ1-1; v_call: TRBV6-2/TRBV6-3; d_call: TRBD1; cdr3_nt: TGTGCCAGCAGGACGCAAAAAGGGACAGACACTGAAGCTTTCTTT; cdr3_aa: CASRTQKGTDTEAFF
clone_size: NA; j_call: TRBJ2-7; v_call: TRBV6-1; d_call: NA; cdr3_nt: TGTGCCGGGGGGGGGACAGGACTAACCTACGAGCAGTACTTC; cdr3_aa: CAGGGTGLTYEQYF
clone_size: NA; j_call: TRBJ1-1; v_call: TRBV7-9; d_call: TRBD1; cdr3_nt: TGTGCCAGCAGCTTAGGCCCACTACAGGGGCGAAGCACTGAAGCTTTCTTT; cdr3_aa: CASSLGPLQGRSTEAFF
clone_size: once; j_call: TRBJ1-2; v_call: TRBV12-3/TRBV12-4; d_call: NA; cdr3_nt: TGTGCCAGCAGTTTAGACCCCCTAGGGATTGCTGGCTACACCTTC; cdr3_aa: CASSLDPLGIAGYTF
clone_size: few; j_call: TRBJ2-1; v_call: TRBV24-1; d_call: NA; cdr3_nt: TGTGCCACCAACAACTTATACAATGAGCAGTTCTTC; cdr3_aa: CATNNLYNEQFF
clone_size: NA; j_call: TRBJ1-5; v_call: TRBV20-1; d_call: NA; cdr3_nt: TGCAGTGCTACCCAGGCCGAGAATCGGCGCCAGCATTTT; cdr3_aa: CSATQAENRRQHF
clone_size: few; j_call: TRBJ2-7; v_call: TRBV7-9; d_call: NA; cdr3_nt: TGTGCCAGCAGCTTGGGAACAGGACGGTACGAGCAGTACTTC; cdr3_aa: CASSLGTGRYEQYF
clone_size: NA; j_call: TRBJ2-7; v_call: TRBV12-3/TRBV12-4; d_call: NA; cdr3_nt: TGTGCCAGCAGTTACCAGACCCGAACCTACGAGCAGTACTTC; cdr3_aa: CASSYQTRTYEQYF
clone_size: NA; j_call: TRBJ2-5; v_call: TRBV19; d_call: NA; cdr3_nt: TGTGCCAGTAGTATAGCGGCGGCCAGACAAGAGACCCAGTACTTC; cdr3_aa: CASSIAAARQETQYF
clone_size: few; j_call: TRBJ2-5; v_call: TRBV25-1; d_call: TRBD2; cdr3_nt: TGTGCCAGCAGATCCTTAGCGGGGGGGTGGGAGACCCAGTACTTC; cdr3_aa: CASRSLAGGWETQYF
clone_size: NA; j_call: TRBJ2-5; v_call: TRBV4-1; d_call: TRBD2; cdr3_nt: TGCGCCAGCAGCCAAGACGCTAGCGGGGGCTGGAAGACCCAGTACTTC; cdr3_aa: CASSQDASGGWKTQYF
clone_size: NA; j_call: TRBJ2-7; v_call: TRBV6-1; d_call: TRBD1; cdr3_nt: TGTGCCAGCAGTCCCGCCGGGACAGGGAATGCCTACGAGCAGTACTTC; cdr3_aa: CASSPAGTGNAYEQYF
clone_size: few; j_call: TRBJ1-2; v_call: TRBV6-5; d_call: TRBD1; cdr3_nt: TGTGCCAGCAGTTACGGTATCCGCGGGACAGGCTATGGCTACACCTTC; cdr3_aa: CASSYGIRGTGYGYTF
clone_size: NA; j_call: TRBJ1-3; v_call: TRBV24-1; d_call: NA; cdr3_nt: TGTGCCACCAGTTTCGGGAACACCATATATTTT; cdr3_aa: CATSFGNTIYF
clone_size: few; j_call: TRBJ1-4; v_call: TRBV2; d_call: NA; cdr3_nt: TGTGCCAGCAGTGATCCGGGGGGGACTAATGAAAAACTGTTTTTT; cdr3_aa: CASSDPGGTNEKLFF
clone_size: NA; j_call: TRBJ2-7; v_call: TRBV7-2; d_call: NA; cdr3_nt: TGTGCCAGCAGCTTATCCAGTACCTACGAGCAGTACTTC; cdr3_aa: CASSLSSTYEQYF
clone_size: NA; j_call: TRBJ1-2; v_call: TRBV24-1; d_call: NA; cdr3_nt: TGTGCCACCAGTGGAACAGGGTTTGGCTACACCTTC; cdr3_aa: CATSGTGFGYTF
clone_size: NA; j_call: TRBJ2-5; v_call: TRBV4-1; d_call: NA; cdr3_nt: TGCGCCAGCAGCCAACAGTACCAAGAGACCCAGTACTTC; cdr3_aa: CASSQQYQETQYF
clone_size: NA; j_call: TRBJ2-7; v_call: TRBV6-1; d_call: TRBD1; cdr3_nt: TGTGCCAGCAGTGTCCTACAGGGGGCCCTCTCTTACGAGCAGTACTTC; cdr3_aa: CASSVLQGALSYEQYF
clone_size: few; j_call: TRBJ1-5; v_call: TRBV20-1; d_call: NA; cdr3_nt: TGCAGTGCTAGAGTGGGGCCCGGGATCGATCAGCCCCAGCATTTT; cdr3_aa: CSARVGPGIDQPQHF
clone_size: NA; j_call: TRBJ2-7; v_call: TRBV18; d_call: NA; cdr3_nt: TGTGCCAGCTCACCGACTTCCTACGAGCAGTACTTC; cdr3_aa: CASSPTSYEQYF
clone_size: NA; j_call: TRBJ2-3; v_call: TRBV19; d_call: TRBD2; cdr3_nt: TGTGCCAGTAGTATAGGTAGCGGGGAGGGGGATACGCAGTATTTT; cdr3_aa: CASSIGSGEGDTQYF
clone_size: NA; j_call: TRBJ2-3; v_call: TRBV5-4; d_call: NA; cdr3_nt: TGTGCCAGCAGCTTGGAGAGGACTCGCACAGATACGCAGTATTTT; cdr3_aa: CASSLERTRTDTQYF
clone_size: few; j_call: TRBJ2-7; v_call: TRBV30; d_call: TRBD2; cdr3_nt: TGTGCCTGGGGACGGGGGGGGTTAGGTTCCTACGAGCAGTACTTC; cdr3_aa: CAWGRGGLGSYEQYF
clone_size: NA; j_call: TRBJ2-5; v_call: TRBV2; d_call: NA; cdr3_nt: TGTGCCAGCAGGAGAGACAGGCAAGAGACCCAGTACTTC; cdr3_aa: CASRRDRQETQYF
clone_size: few; j_call: TRBJ1-1; v_call: TRBV12-5; d_call: NA; cdr3_nt: TGTGCTAGTGGTTTGGTATTATCGGGACGGACGAACACTGAAGCTTTCTTT; cdr3_aa: CASGLVLSGRTNTEAFF
clone_size: NA; j_call: TRBJ1-2; v_call: TRBV6-2/TRBV6-3; d_call: TRBD1; cdr3_nt: TGTGCCAGCAGATCCGCGGACAGGGTTGGCTATGGCCACACCTTC; cdr3_aa: CASRSADRVGYGHTF
clone_size: NA; j_call: TRBJ2-2; v_call: TRBV18; d_call: TRBD2; cdr3_nt: TGTGCCAGCTCTCCAGCTCTAGCGGGGGCCACCGGGGAGCTGTTTTTT; cdr3_aa: CASSPALAGATGELFF
clone_size: few; j_call: TRBJ1-2; v_call: TRBV7-8; d_call: NA; cdr3_nt: TGTGCCAGCAGCTTAGGAACTAACTATGGCTACACCTTC; cdr3_aa: CASSLGTNYGYTF
clone_size: NA; j_call: TRBJ2-1; v_call: TRBV2; d_call: TRBD2; cdr3_nt: TGTGCCAGCAGCACACTAGCGGGGGGCAATGAGCAGTTCTTC; cdr3_aa: CASSTLAGGNEQFF
clone_size: once; j_call: TRBJ2-5; v_call: TRBV5-4; d_call: TRBD2; cdr3_nt: TGTGCCAGCAGCTCTCGGGGAGGGGAAGAGACCCAGTACTTC; cdr3_aa: CASSSRGGEETQYF
clone_size: NA; j_call: TRBJ2-2; v_call: TRBV20-1; d_call: NA; cdr3_nt: TGCAGTGCTAGAGATCGGCGGAACACCGGGGAGCTGTTTTTT; cdr3_aa: CSARDRRNTGELFF
clone_size: few; j_call: TRBJ1-5; v_call: TRBV6-1; d_call: NA; cdr3_nt: TGTGCCAGCACCGTACGGGACGCCGATCAGCCCCAGCATTTT; cdr3_aa: CASTVRDADQPQHF
clone_size: medium-sized; j_call: TRBJ1-5; v_call: TRBV2; d_call: TRBD1; cdr3_nt: TGTGCCAGCAGGCCGAGGACAGGGGGACTCAATCTGTATTTT; cdr3_aa: CASRPRTGGLNLYF
clone_size: few; j_call: TRBJ1-3; v_call: TRBV20-1; d_call: NA; cdr3_nt: TGCAGTGCTGCCAGGGGTCCCAACTCTGGAAACACCATATATTTT; cdr3_aa: CSAARGPNSGNTIYF
clone_size: once; j_call: TRBJ1-1; v_call: TRBV7-2; d_call: TRBD1; cdr3_nt: TGTGCCAGCAGCTTGGGGACAGTGAACACTGAAGCTTTCTTT; cdr3_aa: CASSLGTVNTEAFF
clone_size: NA; j_call: TRBJ2-1; v_call: TRBV19; d_call: NA; cdr3_nt: TGTGCCAGTAATGGCCGACTAGAAGACAATGAGCAGTTCTTC; cdr3_aa: CASNGRLEDNEQFF
clone_size: few; j_call: TRBJ1-6; v_call: TRBV7-3; d_call: NA; cdr3_nt: TGTGCCAGCAGCTTAAACCCAGGGATGAATTCACCCCTCCACTTT; cdr3_aa: CASSLNPGMNSPLHF
clone_size: medium-sized; j_call: TRBJ2-3; v_call: TRBV15; d_call: NA; cdr3_nt: TGTGCCACCAGCAGAGATCGAGATAGCACAGATACGCAGTATTTT; cdr3_aa: CATSRDRDSTDTQYF
clone_size: few; j_call: TRBJ2-5; v_call: TRBV2; d_call: NA; cdr3_nt: TGTGCCACTTCCCCTGGGGGAGAGACCCAGTACTTC; cdr3_aa: CATSPGGETQYF
clone_size: NA; j_call: TRBJ1-4; v_call: TRBV7-6; d_call: NA; cdr3_nt: TGTGCCAGCAGCCCTACATATCAGGGTGGTGGAGAAAAACTGTTTTTT; cdr3_aa: CASSPTYQGGGEKLFF